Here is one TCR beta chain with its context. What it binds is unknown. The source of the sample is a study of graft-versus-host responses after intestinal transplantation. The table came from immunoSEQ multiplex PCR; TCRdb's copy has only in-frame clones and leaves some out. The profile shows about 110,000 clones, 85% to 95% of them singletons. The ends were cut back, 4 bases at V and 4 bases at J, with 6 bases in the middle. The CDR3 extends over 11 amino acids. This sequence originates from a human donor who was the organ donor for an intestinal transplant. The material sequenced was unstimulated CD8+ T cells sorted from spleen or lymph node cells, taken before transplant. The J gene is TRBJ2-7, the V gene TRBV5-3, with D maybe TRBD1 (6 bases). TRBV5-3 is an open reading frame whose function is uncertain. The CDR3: CARSQGYEQYF. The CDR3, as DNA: TGTGCCAGAAGCCAGGGGTACGAGCAGTACTTC.